Below, 25 T cell receptor beta chains from the same sample are listed, as sequenced in a study of blood T cell repertoires in COVID-19 (TCRdb year 2020). Libraries came from the immunoSEQ multiplex PCR assay. TCRdb re-hosts the immuneACCESS table, in-frame sequences only. Its copies lack some clones; in the studies checked, an unresolved V gene accounts for under half of them, and the cause for the rest is not known. Within this sample are about 330,000 clones, with 75% to 90% of them counted one time only. More than 5% of the sample comes from the top ten. Sequencing was performed on PBMCs or T cells enriched from blood (not recorded which). The receptor source for this set is a man aged 30 to 39 who had recovered from COVID-19.

This sequence joins TRBV5-1 and TRBJ2-5, with TRBD2 as a possible D gene (5 bases). CDR1 is SGHRS, CDR2 YFSETQ, per germline. The CDR3 extends over 14 amino acids. V lost 1 base to trimming and J lost 5 bases, with 12 bases between them. CDR3 coding DNA: TGCGCCAGCAGCTTGCGGCTTAGAGGGGAGACCCAGTACTTC. As protein: CASSLRLRGETQYF. Supplemented by reference TRBV5-1 and TRBJ2-5, the full variable domain reads KAGVTQTPRYLIKTRGQQVTLSCSPISGHRSVSWYQQTPGQGLQFLFEYFSETQRNKGNFPGRFSGRQFSNSRSEMNVSTLELGDSALYLCASSLRLRGETQYFGPGTRLLVL.

The rearrangement links TRBV20-1 to TRBJ2-7; TRBD1 aligns across 7 bases. V lost 3 bases, J lost 4 bases, and 6 bases stayed unmatched. The V gene's germline CDR1 is DFQATT and CDR2 SNEGSKA (reference sequence). The CDR3 consists of 13 residues. This chain's CDR3 is CSASPTGMYEQYF. Written as DNA, the CDR3 is TGCAGTGCTAGTCCGACAGGGATGTACGAGCAGTACTTC.

The chain employs TRBV6-4 and TRBJ1-1; no clear D. CDR1 is MRHNA and CDR2 is SNTAGT in the germline V gene. This CDR3 is built from 13 residues. V was clipped by 5 bases and J by 8 bases, with 15 bases between them. This CDR3 is CASSKQLYGEAFF. CDR3 DNA sequence: TGTGCCAGCAGTAAACAGCTCTATGGGGAAGCTTTCTTT.

The chain carries TRBV4-1 and TRBJ1-5; 8 bases map to TRBD1. Germline V gene sequence: CDR1 MGHRA, CDR2 YSYEKL. This CDR3 is built from 16 residues. V lost 0 bases and J lost 2; bases outside the gene matches: 3. The CDR3 nucleotides read TGCGCCAGCAGCCAAGATCAGACAGGGGGCAATCAGCCCCAGCATTTT. It yields the protein CASSQDQTGGNQPQHF.

This rearrangement joins TRBV10-3 to TRBJ1-1; D perhaps matches TRBD1 (5 bases). Trimming removed 9 bases from V and 3 bases from J, with 11 bases in between. This CDR3 is built from 12 residues. CDR1 is ENHRY and CDR2 is SYGVKD in the germline V gene. The CDR3 region is CAIGAADTEAFF. CDR3 DNA sequence: TGTGCCATAGGGGCGGCGGACACTGAAGCTTTCTTT.

V and J are TRBV2 and TRBJ2-1; 8 bases line up with TRBD2. The CDR3 is 12 amino acids. In germline, CDR1 is SNHLY, CDR2 FYNNEI. The J segment lost 5 bases and the V segment lost 7 bases, leaving 1 base of the junction unmatched. The CDR3 sequence is CASKRGNNEQFF. The CDR3 nucleotides read TGTGCCAGCAAGCGGGGGAACAATGAGCAGTTCTTC.

Of note for this clone: Different DNA sequences within this sample yield the same CDR3. V usage is TRBV18 and J usage is TRBJ1-1; D possibly corresponds to TRBD1 (5 bases). V was trimmed by 0 bases and J by 1 base, leaving 6 bases between them. Germline CDR1 reads KGHSH; CDR2 reads LQKENI. The CDR3 runs 14 residues. In nucleotides, the CDR3 is TGTGCCAGCTCACCACCAGGGGCGAACACTGAAGCTTTCTTT. This gives the protein CASSPPGANTEAFF.

The J gene is TRBJ1-1, the V gene TRBV11-2; TRBD1 might be the D (6 bases). The germline V gene encodes CDR1 SGHAT and CDR2 FQNNGV. The CDR3 consists of 15 residues. V lost 3 bases, J lost 1 base, and 12 bases lay in between. This CDR3 is CASSFSAGENTEAFF. As DNA, the CDR3 is TGTGCCAGCAGCTTCTCGGCAGGGGAGAACACTGAAGCTTTCTTT.

Only a few counts were recorded for this clone. V is TRBV19 and J is TRBJ1-5; weak D call: TRBD1 (5 bases). CDR3 length: 16 amino acids. Germline CDR1 LNHDA, CDR2 SQIVND (reference sequence). Trimming cost V 8 bases and J 2 bases, with 19 bases left between them. This CDR3 is CASEDGGFRGNQPQHF. CDR3 DNA: TGTGCCAGTGAAGATGGGGGGTTCAGGGGCAATCAGCCCCAGCATTTT.

The chain uses TRBV15 and TRBJ2-7, with D tentatively TRBD2 (6 bases). Germline CDR1 is LNHNV and CDR2 is YYDKDF (reference sequence). V lost 1 base and J lost 3, with 7 bases in between. The CDR3 loop spans 13 amino acids. The CDR3 spells CATSRGRGYEQYF. Here the CDR3 DNA reads TGTGCCACCAGCAGAGGGAGGGGCTACGAGCAGTACTTC.

V is TRBV6-1 and J is TRBJ1-6; TRBD1 is a possible D gene (6 bases). The germline CDR1 and CDR2 sequences are MNHNS and SASEGT. The CDR3 consists of 15 residues. Trimming removed 1 base at V and 8 bases at J, with 12 bases between. The CDR3 DNA sequence: TGTGCCAGCAGTGAAGACGGGACAAGGTATTCACCCCTCCACTTT. This codes for CASSEDGTRYSPLHF.

CDR3 in amino acids: CASSVQGGWKETQYF. CDR3 DNA: TGTGCCAGCAGCGTCCAGGGTGGATGGAAAGAGACCCAGTACTTC. The J gene is TRBJ2-5, the V gene TRBV9, with TRBD1 as a possible D gene (5 bases). Trimming cost V 2 bases and J 3 bases, with 14 bases left between them. The CDR3 runs to 15 residues. Germline loops: CDR1 SGDLS, CDR2 YYNGEE.

The chain is built from TRBV19 and TRBJ1-6; 9 bases are shared with TRBD1. CDR1 is LNHDA and CDR2 is SQIVND in the germline V gene (reference sequence). CDR3 length equals 15 residues. The V and J ends lost 2 bases and 9 bases, in that order; junction bases with no gene match: 5. In DNA, the CDR3 is TGTGCCAGTAGTATACAGGGACAGGGATCTTCACCCCTCCACTTT. It encodes CASSIQGQGSSPLHF.

The chain joins TRBV18 to TRBJ2-2, with 7 bases lining up with TRBD1. CDR1 is KGHSH and CDR2 is LQKENI in the germline V gene. The CDR3 extends over 16 amino acids. J was trimmed by 4 bases and V by 3 bases; bases with no gene match: 8. The CDR3 sequence: CASSPRQGSVTGELFF. Written as DNA, the CDR3 is TGTGCCAGCTCACCGCGACAGGGTTCGGTCACCGGGGAGCTGTTTTTT.

This clone has only a few counts. The chain combines TRBV29-1 with TRBJ1-1; a possible D gene is TRBD1 (5 bases). Germline values: CDR1 SQVTM, CDR2 ANQGSEA. V lost 6 bases and J lost 0, with 8 bases in between. CDR3 length: 12 residues. The CDR3 is CSVGHLNTEAFF. The CDR3 bases are TGCAGCGTCGGACACCTGAACACTGAAGCTTTCTTT.

This clone was seen more than once but under ten times. This chain joins TRBV6-1 and TRBJ1-4; D not resolved. This CDR3 spans 15 amino acids. Trimming cost V 3 bases and J 0 bases, with 8 bases left between them. The germline V gene encodes CDR1 MNHNS and CDR2 SASEGT. In DNA form, the CDR3 reads TGTGCCAGCAGTGAGTACAAAGCAACTAATGAAAAACTGTTTTTT. This codes for CASSEYKATNEKLFF.

The V call is TRBV5-6, the J call TRBJ2-3; no reliable D call. CDR3 size: 12 residues. Trimming pared 0 bases from V and 5 bases from J, leaving 4 bases between. CDR1 is SGHDT and CDR2 is YYEEEE in the germline V gene. The CDR3 region has the DNA TGTGCCAGCAGCTTGGGCGGAGATACGCAGTATTTT. This sequence encodes CASSLGGDTQYF.

This sequence joins TRBV11-2 and TRBJ2-7, with no clear D. Germline assignment: CDR1 SGHAT and CDR2 FQNNGV. The CDR3 spans 14 residues. Trimming removed 1 base from V and 2 bases from J, with 9 bases in between. Here the CDR3 reads CASSLGLTTYEQYF. The CDR3 coding sequence is TGTGCCAGCAGCTTAGGGCTCACAACCTACGAGCAGTACTTC.

This rearrangement joins TRBV7-2 to TRBJ2-5; 7 bases line up with TRBD1. Looked up from germline, CDR1 is SGHTA and CDR2 is FQGNSA. Trimming cost V 5 bases and J 5 bases; bases outside gene matches: 8. The CDR3 extends over 14 amino acids. CDR3 sequence reads: CASSPLQGVETQYF. In DNA form, the CDR3 reads TGTGCCAGCAGCCCCCTCCAGGGGGTCGAGACCCAGTACTTC. The full variable domain, rest sourced from reference TRBV7-2 and TRBJ2-5, is GAGVSQSPSNKVTEKGKDVELRCDPISGHTALYWYRQSLGQGLEFLIYFQGNSAPDKSGLPSDRFSAERTGGSVSTLTIQRTQQEDSAVYLCASSPLQGVETQYFGPGTRLLVL.

This clone has just a few counts. The rearrangement joins TRBV6-1 to TRBJ2-5, with 8 positions matching TRBD2. Germline V gene sequence: CDR1 MNHNS, CDR2 SASEGT. This CDR3 is 15 amino acids long. V lost 1 base to trimming and J lost 4 bases; unmatched junction nucleotides: 5. CDR3 protein: CASSEEVSGAETQYF. CDR3 DNA: TGTGCCAGCAGTGAAGAGGTTAGCGGGGCAGAGACCCAGTACTTC.

The rearrangement links TRBV18 to TRBJ2-7; the match to TRBD2 covers 11 bases. J lost 4 bases, V lost 3 bases, and 2 bases had no gene match. Germline-derived CDR1 and CDR2 are KGHSH and LQKENI. CDR3 length: 14 amino acids. The CDR3 spells CASSPTSGVYEQYF. The CDR3 DNA reads as TGTGCCAGCTCACCGACTAGCGGGGTTTACGAGCAGTACTTC. Full variable domain (rest looked up from reference TRBV18 and TRBJ2-7): NAGVMQNPRHLVRRRGQEARLRCSPMKGHSHVYWYRQLPEEGLKFMVYLQKENIIDESGMPKERFSAEFPKEGPSILRIQQVVRGDSAAYFCASSPTSGVYEQYFGPGTRLTVT.

The V gene is TRBV11-2, the J gene TRBJ1-1; 9 nucleotides match TRBD1. Per the germline V gene, CDR1 is SGHAT and CDR2 is FQNNGV. The CDR3 is made up of 19 amino acids. The junction had 17 bases not matched to a gene; V was cut back by 5 bases and J by 1 base. CDR3 nucleotides: TGTGCCAGCAGCCCCTCAGCGCCGGGACAGGGCCGTCGGAACACTGAAGCTTTCTTT. It codes for CASSPSAPGQGRRNTEAFF.

V usage is TRBV3-1 (or the pseudogene TRBV3-2) and J usage is TRBJ2-7, with 8 bases identical to TRBD2. The V segment lost 4 bases and the J segment 3 bases; nucleotides outside the gene matches: 11. Germline CDR1 and CDR2: LGHDT and YNNKEL (reference sequence). This CDR3 spans 16 amino acids. The CDR3 DNA sequence: TGTGCCAGCAGCCCTTCGGGGGGGGGCCTACTCTACGAGCAGTACTTC. Encoded protein: CASSPSGGGLLYEQYF.

The rearrangement joins TRBV24-1 to TRBJ2-7, with TRBD1 identical over 8 bases. The junction had 4 bases not matched to a gene; V was cut back by 4 bases and J by 6 bases. Germline CDR1 reads KGHDR; CDR2 reads SFDVKD. The length of the CDR3 is 13 residues. The CDR3 sequence: CATSELDRGEQYF. The CDR3, as DNA: TGTGCCACCAGTGAGTTAGACAGGGGCGAGCAGTACTTC.

The chain has TRBV7-8 and TRBJ1-6; D may be TRBD1 (6 bases). This CDR3 is built from 17 residues. Germline loops: CDR1 SGHVS, CDR2 FQNEAQ. The V end lost 5 bases, the J end lost 8 bases, and 22 bases lay between the germline ends. The CDR3 DNA follows: TGTGCCAGCAGCCTTTCCTACCGGACAGTCAAACATTCACCCCTCCACTTT. Its translation: CASSLSYRTVKHSPLHF.